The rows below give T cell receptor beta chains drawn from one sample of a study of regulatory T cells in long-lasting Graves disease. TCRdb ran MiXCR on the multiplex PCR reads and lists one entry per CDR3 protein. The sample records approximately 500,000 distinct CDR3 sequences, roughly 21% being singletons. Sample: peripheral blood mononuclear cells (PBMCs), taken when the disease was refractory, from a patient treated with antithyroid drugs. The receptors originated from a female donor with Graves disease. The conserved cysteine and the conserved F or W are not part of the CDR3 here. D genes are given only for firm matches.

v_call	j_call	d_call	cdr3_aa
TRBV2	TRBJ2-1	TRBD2	ASSGGLAGNNEQF
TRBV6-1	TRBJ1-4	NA	ASSESWQGTNEKLF
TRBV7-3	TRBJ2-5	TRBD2	ASSPFSGTAQTQY
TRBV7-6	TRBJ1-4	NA	ASSRDGGEKLF
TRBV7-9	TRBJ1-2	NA	ASSFQGKGNYGYT
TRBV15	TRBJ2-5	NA	VTSRVGQGETQY
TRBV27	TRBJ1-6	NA	ASSLSQGNSPLH
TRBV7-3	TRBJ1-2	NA	ASSRTSGYGYT
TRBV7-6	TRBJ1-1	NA	ASSLAGMGPKNTEAF
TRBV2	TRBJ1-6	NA	ASRDPGGRSYNSPLH
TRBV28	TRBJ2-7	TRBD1	ASSSTGDLYEQY
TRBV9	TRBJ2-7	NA	ASSVSGASPPLEQY
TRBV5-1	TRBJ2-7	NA	ASSYGASGAYEQY
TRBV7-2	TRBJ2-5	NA	ASSLSLSQLQETQY
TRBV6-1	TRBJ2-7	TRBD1	ASSEALRLGTDSYEQY
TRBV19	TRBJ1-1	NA	ASSISDSLNTEAF
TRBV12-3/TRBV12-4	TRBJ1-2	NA	ASSLLPGRDYGYT
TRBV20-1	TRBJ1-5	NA	SARDPEWGNQPQH
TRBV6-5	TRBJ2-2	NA	ASSYSIRVEDTGELF
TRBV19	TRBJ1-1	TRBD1	ASSIEGNPTGWDVAF
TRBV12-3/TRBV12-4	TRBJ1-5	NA	ASSLGGDPNQPQH
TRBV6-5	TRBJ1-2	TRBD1	ASSYSFDRGRHNGYT
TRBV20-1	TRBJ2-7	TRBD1	SAPGQGAGEQY
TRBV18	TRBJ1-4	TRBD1	ASSPGTDNEKLF
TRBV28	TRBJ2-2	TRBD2	ASSLSQLGAGGNTGELF
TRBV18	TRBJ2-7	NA	ASSPRENEQY
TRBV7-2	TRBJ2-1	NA	ASSESSEQF
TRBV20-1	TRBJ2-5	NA	SAAREGLVETQY
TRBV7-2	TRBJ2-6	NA	ASSLGGTGANVLT
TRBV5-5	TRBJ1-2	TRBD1	ASSPRQGLYGYT
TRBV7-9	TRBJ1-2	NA	ASSLGLGQSNYGYT
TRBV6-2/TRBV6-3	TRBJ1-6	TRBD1	ASSYSDRGADSPLH
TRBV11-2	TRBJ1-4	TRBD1	ASSPGGRGEKLF